This record concerns one TCR beta chain sequence. It lacks a known antigen. The input lacks base qualities; no much larger clone sits a single base away. This sample is drawn from a study of blood T cell repertoires in COVID-19 (dated by TCRdb to between 2020 and 2021). In the study overall: Collaborator samples came from the United States, Italy and Spain and covered acute and convalescent phases of COVID-19. Deeply sampled blood TCRbeta repertoires from subjects exposed to, actively infected with, or recovered from COVID-19 were included in the dataset. Sample metadata almost always included a de-identified subject ID, COVID-19 status, age in years and sex. The prospective study material was composed of cDNA or gDNA derived from T cells, B-cell-depleted T cells, or PBMCs. Where available, HLA class I and class II types were obtained from metadata supplied by the sample provider rather than from assay-based typing. Samples came from the ongoing ImmuneRACE study (first 160 participants) plus 1,254 subjects from 6 global collaborators. The repertoires were released in a freely available public database intended as a resource for research on the immune response to SARS-CoV-2.

TCRbeta CDR3 regions were amplified from genomic DNA by means of the immunoSEQ Assay, a bias-controlled multiplex PCR. The authors processed their data as follows. The number of nucleated cells in each sample was estimated from the amplification of reference gene primers within the assay. To quantify the absolute abundance of each unique TCRbeta CDR3 rearrangement, sequence reads were collapsed and filtered. For each sample, productive Simpson clonality was calculated by taking the square root of Simpson's diversity index across productive rearrangements. What TCRdb holds here is the immuneACCESS table cut down to in-frame rearrangements. Part of the clones is not present; checked against another copy, under half of the missing clones reflect an unresolved V gene, and the others are unexplained. That table furnishes V, J and clone size, whereas the DNA furnished D and trimming. Present in this sample are about 430,000 clones, roughly 84% of which were seen just once. The top ten clonotypes cover roughly 1.4% of the sample.

Overall results and qualifications from the work: The quantity of clinical and demographic metadata differed by source and by participant and was supplied without curation.

In the prospective study, participants were about 18 to 90 years old, resided in fewer than 25 geographic areas of the United States, and were enrolled through a virtual design. Cohort assignment in the prospective study relied on participant-reported clinical history from a screening survey and a study questionnaire. Exposed participants had been in contact, within 2 weeks of entering the study, with a person who had a PCR-confirmed or clinician-diagnosed case of COVID-19. In the prospective study, whole blood, serum and a nasopharyngeal or oropharyngeal swab were collected from each participant by mobile phlebotomists. Over a roughly 2-month period, participants in the prospective study had the option of providing additional blood draws and questionnaires. Before DNA extraction, blood samples from the prospective study were shipped at room temperature or frozen. Relative to germline, V is 0 bases shorter and J is 6 bases shorter, with 12 bases between their ends. Counted from cysteine to phenylalanine, this CDR3 has 15 amino acids. Only the CDR3 DNA stays, 45 bases, in frame from base 1. CDR1 is given as MRHNA and CDR2 as SNTAGT, both from the germline V gene.

The TCR sequence derives from a woman aged 18 to 35 who had been exposed to COVID-19. The rearrangement joined TRBV6-4 to TRBJ2-1; the D gene is possibly TRBD2, with 6 bases matching. Sequenced: PBMCs or T cells enriched from blood (not recorded which). The DNA reads as follows: TGTGCCAGCAGTGACTCGAGTGGTAGCGGCAATGAGCAGTTCTTC. Translated, this gives CASSDSSGSGNEQFF.